The TCR beta chain under discussion was sequenced for a study of blood T cell repertoires in COVID-19. The data were produced by immunoSEQ multiplex PCR, yet TCRdb's version contains in-frame clones alone and is incomplete. The sample yields about 140,000 clones, over 70% seen once. This clone appeared once. Germline loops: CDR1 SGHTA, CDR2 FQGTGA. V lost 2 bases and J lost 3, with 23 bases in between. CDR3 length: 18 amino acids. This receptor was identified in a man between 65 and 80 years old who had recovered from COVID-19. The rearrangement links TRBV7-3 to TRBJ2-7; a weak D match, TRBD1 (5 bases). Source material: peripheral blood. The CDR3 loop is CASSLPLQDPSPNYEQYF. DNA for the CDR3: TGTGCCAGCAGCTTACCTCTACAGGATCCTAGTCCCAACTACGAGCAGTACTTC.